This TCR beta chain was retrieved from a study of T cells in Graves' hyperthyroidism and ophthalmopathy. Germline assignment: CDR1 ENHRY and CDR2 SYGVKD. The CDR3 consists of 13 residues. V lost 11 bases, J lost 6 bases, and 16 bases lay in between. TCR beta CDR3 regions were amplified from RNA transcripts. The TCR CDR3 was amplified in a first-round RT-PCR using the HTBI primer set. TCRdb itself ran the multiplex PCR reads through MiXCR, one entry per CDR3 protein. The data show 540,000 or so distinct CDR3 sequences, with around 42% seen just once and around 20% held by the top ten. Study-wide results and limits: Most clonotypes expanded in thyroid above 0.001 were likewise present in blood.

The study excluded patients with uncontrolled infection, other autoimmune disease, pregnancy or lactation. The study based diagnoses on clinical symptoms, serum thyroxine and TRAb, thyroid ultrasound and orbital computed tomography. About this clonotype itself: The antigen is not known.

The sequence derives from an adult woman with Graves' disease, either hyperthyroidism or ophthalmopathy (not recorded which). This chain connects TRBV10-3 to TRBJ1-4, with D tentatively TRBD1 (6 bases). What was sequenced was peripheral blood or thyroid tissue (not recorded which). CDR3 nucleotide sequence: TGTGCCGTCCAACAGGGTCGGGATGAAAAACTGTTTTTT. Translated: CAVQQGRDEKLFF.